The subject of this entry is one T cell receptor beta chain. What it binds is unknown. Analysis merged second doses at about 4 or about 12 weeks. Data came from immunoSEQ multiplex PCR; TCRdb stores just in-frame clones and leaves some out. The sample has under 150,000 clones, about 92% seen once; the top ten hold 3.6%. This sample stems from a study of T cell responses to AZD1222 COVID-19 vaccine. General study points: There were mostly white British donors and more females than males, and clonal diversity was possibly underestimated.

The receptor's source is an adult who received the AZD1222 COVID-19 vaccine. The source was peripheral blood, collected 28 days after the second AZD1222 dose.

CDR3 sequence: CATSDPIPGQGNNEQFF. In DNA form, the CDR3 reads TGTGCCACCAGTGACCCTATCCCGGGACAGGGGAACAATGAGCAGTTCTTC. This sequence joins TRBV24-1 and TRBJ2-1, with 10 bases identical to TRBD1. CDR1 is KGHDR and CDR2 is SFDVKD in the germline V gene. After removal of 4 bases from V and 5 bases from J, the junction contained 10 bases not matched to a gene. CDR3 length: 17 residues.